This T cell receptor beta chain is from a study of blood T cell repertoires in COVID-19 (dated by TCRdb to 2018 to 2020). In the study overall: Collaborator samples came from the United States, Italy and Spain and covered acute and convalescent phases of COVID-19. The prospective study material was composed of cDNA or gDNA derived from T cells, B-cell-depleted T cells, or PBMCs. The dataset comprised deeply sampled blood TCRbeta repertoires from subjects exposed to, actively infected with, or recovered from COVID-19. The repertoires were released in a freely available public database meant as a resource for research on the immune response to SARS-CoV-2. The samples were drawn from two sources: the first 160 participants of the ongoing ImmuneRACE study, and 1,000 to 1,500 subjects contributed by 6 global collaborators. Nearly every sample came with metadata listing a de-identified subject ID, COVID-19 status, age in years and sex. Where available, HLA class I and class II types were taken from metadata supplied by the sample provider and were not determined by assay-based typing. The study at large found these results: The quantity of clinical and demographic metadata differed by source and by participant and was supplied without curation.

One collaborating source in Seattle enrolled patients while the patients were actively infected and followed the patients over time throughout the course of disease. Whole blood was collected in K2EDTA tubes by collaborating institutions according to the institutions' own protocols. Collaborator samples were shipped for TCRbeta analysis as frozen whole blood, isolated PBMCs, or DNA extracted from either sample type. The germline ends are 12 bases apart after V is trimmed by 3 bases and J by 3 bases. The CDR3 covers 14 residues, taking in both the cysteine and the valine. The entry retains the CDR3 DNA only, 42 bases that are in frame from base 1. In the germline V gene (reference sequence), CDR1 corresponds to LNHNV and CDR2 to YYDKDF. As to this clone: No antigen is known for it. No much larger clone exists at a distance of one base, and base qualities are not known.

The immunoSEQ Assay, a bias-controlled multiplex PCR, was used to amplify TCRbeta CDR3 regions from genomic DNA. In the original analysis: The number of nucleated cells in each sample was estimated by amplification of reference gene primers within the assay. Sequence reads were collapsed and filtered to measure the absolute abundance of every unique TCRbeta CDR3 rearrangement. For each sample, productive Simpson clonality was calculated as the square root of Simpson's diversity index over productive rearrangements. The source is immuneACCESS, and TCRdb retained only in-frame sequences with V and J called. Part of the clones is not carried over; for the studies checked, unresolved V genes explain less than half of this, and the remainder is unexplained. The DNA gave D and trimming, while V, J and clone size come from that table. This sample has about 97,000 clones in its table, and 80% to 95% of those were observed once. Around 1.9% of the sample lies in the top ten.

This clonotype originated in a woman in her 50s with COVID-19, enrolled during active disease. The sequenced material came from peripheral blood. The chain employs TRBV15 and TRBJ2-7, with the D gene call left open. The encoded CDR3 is CATSRPDMYYEQYV. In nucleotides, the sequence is TGTGCCACCAGCAGGCCCGACATGTACTACGAGCAGTACGTC.